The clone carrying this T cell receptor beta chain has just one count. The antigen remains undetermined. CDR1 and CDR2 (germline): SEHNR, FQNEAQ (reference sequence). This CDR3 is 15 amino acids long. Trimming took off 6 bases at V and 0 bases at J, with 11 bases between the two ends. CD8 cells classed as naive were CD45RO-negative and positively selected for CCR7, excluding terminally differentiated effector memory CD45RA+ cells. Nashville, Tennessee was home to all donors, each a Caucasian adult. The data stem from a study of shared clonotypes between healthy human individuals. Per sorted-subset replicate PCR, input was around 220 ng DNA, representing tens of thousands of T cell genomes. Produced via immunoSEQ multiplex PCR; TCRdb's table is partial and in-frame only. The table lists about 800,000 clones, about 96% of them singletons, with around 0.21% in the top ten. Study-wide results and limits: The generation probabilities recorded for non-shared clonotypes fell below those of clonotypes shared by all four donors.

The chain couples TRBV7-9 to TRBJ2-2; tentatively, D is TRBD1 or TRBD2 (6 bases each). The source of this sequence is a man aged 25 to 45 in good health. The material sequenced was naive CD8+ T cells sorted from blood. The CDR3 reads CASRGGTTNTGELFF. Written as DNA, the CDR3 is TGTGCCAGCAGAGGGGGGACAACGAACACCGGGGAGCTGTTTTTT.